Detailed here is one TCR beta chain. Its antigen is not identified. A much larger clone is a single base away; this may be a read error. 5'RACE with 10-nucleotide random UMIs generated the cDNA. The yield of each sequencing run was over 180 million TCR-beta sequences from 15-18 subjects. MiXCR, run by TCRdb on the 5' RACE reads, gives a single entry per CDR3 protein. The table includes tens of thousands of distinct CDR3 sequences, 4.5% detected once. This sample is part of a study of neurological immune-mediated disorders. About the research overall: The roughly 34 multiple sclerosis patients comprised some 30 relapsing-remitting and 3 secondary progressive cases. Findings of the study overall: Patients with HTLV-1-associated myelopathy had the highest level of TCR clonal expansion, whereas patients with multiple sclerosis had the lowest level, falling beneath the level found in healthy controls.

Trimming removed 0 bases from V and 2 bases from J, with 8 bases in between. Germline V gene data show CDR1 as LNHNV and CDR2 as YYDKDF (reference sequence). There are 14 residues in the CDR3. The source of this sequence is a woman aged 55 to 70 with multiple sclerosis. Sequencing input: PBMCs. The chain has TRBV15 and TRBJ2-7; D remains unclear. The CDR3 sequence: CATSRDLRTYEQYF. Here the CDR3 DNA reads TGTGCCACCAGCAGAGATCTACGGACCTACGAGCAGTACTTC. The whole variable domain, filled in from reference TRBV15 and TRBJ2-7, reads DAMVIQNPRYQVTQFGKPVTLSCSQTLNHNVMYWYQQKSSQAPKLLFHYYDKDFNNEADTPDNFQSRRPNTSFCFLDIRSPGLGDTAMYLCATSRDLRTYEQYFGPGTRLTVT.